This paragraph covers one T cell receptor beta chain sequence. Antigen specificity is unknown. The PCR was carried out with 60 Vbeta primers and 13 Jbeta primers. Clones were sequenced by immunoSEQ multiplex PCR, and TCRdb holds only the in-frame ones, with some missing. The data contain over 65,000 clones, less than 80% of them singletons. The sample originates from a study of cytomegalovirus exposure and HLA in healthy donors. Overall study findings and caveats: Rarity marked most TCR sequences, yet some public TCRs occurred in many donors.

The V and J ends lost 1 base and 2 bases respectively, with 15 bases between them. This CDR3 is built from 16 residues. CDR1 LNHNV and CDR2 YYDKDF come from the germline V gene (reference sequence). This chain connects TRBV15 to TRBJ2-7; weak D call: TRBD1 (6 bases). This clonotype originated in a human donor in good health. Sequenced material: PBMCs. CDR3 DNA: TGTGCCACCAGCAGAGGAAGGGGTCCAGGGGCCTACGAGCAGTACTTC. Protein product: CATSRGRGPGAYEQYF.